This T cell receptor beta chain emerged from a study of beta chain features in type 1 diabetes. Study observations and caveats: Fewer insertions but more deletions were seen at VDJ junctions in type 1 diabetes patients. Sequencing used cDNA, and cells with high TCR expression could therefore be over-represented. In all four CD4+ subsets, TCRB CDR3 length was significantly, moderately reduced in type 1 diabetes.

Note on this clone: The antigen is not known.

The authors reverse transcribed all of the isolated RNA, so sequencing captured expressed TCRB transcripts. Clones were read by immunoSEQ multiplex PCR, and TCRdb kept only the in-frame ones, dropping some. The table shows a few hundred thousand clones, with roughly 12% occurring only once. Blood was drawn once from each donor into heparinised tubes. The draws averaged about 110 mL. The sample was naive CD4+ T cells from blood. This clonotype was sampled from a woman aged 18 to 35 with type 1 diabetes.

The CDR3 protein is CASSRGAIQETQYF. The CDR3, as DNA: TGTGCCTCTAGCAGGGGGGCAATCCAAGAGACCCAGTACTTC. The J gene is TRBJ2-5, the V gene TRBV19, with D possibly TRBD1 on 7 matching bases. The CDR3 totals 14 residues. The germline V gene encodes CDR1 LNHDA and CDR2 SQIVND (reference sequence). Trimming left V 11 bases short and J 1 base short, with 17 bases between.